The 25 T cell receptor beta chains below come from one sample, sequenced in a study of T cell repertoires in cytomegalovirus infection. MiXCR, applied by TCRdb to the reads, yields one record per CDR3 protein. The table records 170,000 or so distinct CDR3 sequences, approximately 18% of them present only once. Input material: CD8+ T cells from PBMCs. The receptors come from a human donor in good health (CMV status not recorded). Some clones in this sample may be carry-over from other donors' samples.

The chain couples TRBV10-3 to TRBJ1-5, with 7 bases fitting TRBD1. The germline CDR1 and CDR2 sequences are ENHRY and SYGVKD. Trimming at V came to 3 bases and at J to 6 bases, leaving 8 bases not matched to a gene. The CDR3 runs 15 residues. The CDR3 DNA is TGTGCCATCAGTGATGACAGGGTAAAAGGTCAGCCCCAGCATTTT. It translates to CAISDDRVKGQPQHF.

This chain joins TRBV6-2 or TRBV6-3 and TRBJ2-3; TRBD2 might be the D (6 bases). In germline, CDR1 is MNHEY, CDR2 SVGEGT. There are 14 residues in the CDR3. Trimming pared 0 bases from V and 4 bases from J, leaving 8 bases between. CDR3: CASSYSEGSDTQYF. The CDR3 DNA reads TGTGCCAGCAGTTACTCGGAGGGTTCAGATACGCAGTATTTT.

This chain connects TRBV7-9 to TRBJ2-5; 11 bases match TRBD2. CDR1 SEHNR and CDR2 FQNEAQ come from the germline V gene (reference sequence). The V gene end was trimmed by 4 bases and the J gene end by 0 bases; junction bases not matched to a gene: 7. This CDR3 spans 17 amino acids. CDR3 DNA: TGTGCCAGCAGCTCTACTAGCGGGGGAACCTACCAAGAGACCCAGTACTTC. Translated: CASSSTSGGTYQETQYF.

The chain joins TRBV10-3 to TRBJ1-6; TRBD1 matches 7 bases. V trimming: 3 bases; J trimming: 1 base; junction bases outside the gene matches: 18. The CDR3 consists of 21 residues. Per germline, CDR1 ENHRY and CDR2 SYGVKD. This chain's CDR3 is CAISDLWGQPVDSSYNSPLHF. The CDR3 bases are TGTGCCATCAGTGATCTTTGGGGACAGCCCGTGGACTCTTCCTATAATTCACCCCTCCACTTT.

This clonotype was picked up a small number of times. The chain joins TRBV7-6 to TRBJ2-7; no reliable D call. V gave up 2 bases and J gave up 6 bases, with 14 bases separating them. Per germline, CDR1 SGHVS and CDR2 FNYEAQ. The CDR3 runs to 14 residues. CDR3 DNA sequence: TGTGCCAGCAGCTTAACCTTCGCTGGTAGCGAGCAGTACTTC. This sequence encodes CASSLTFAGSEQYF.

This clonotype appeared a few times. V and J are TRBV7-6 and TRBJ2-3; D assignment may be TRBD1 or TRBD2 (5 bases each). The CDR3 loop spans 13 amino acids. Trimming took 5 bases from V and 10 from J, leaving 16 bases between them. The V gene's germline CDR1 is SGHVS and CDR2 FNYEAQ. The CDR3 sequence is CASSPGTPNPQYF. DNA of the CDR3: TGTGCCAGCAGCCCGGGGACCCCAAATCCGCAGTATTTT.

This chain joins TRBV6-2 or TRBV6-3 and TRBJ1-2; D is unresolved. The germline V gene encodes CDR1 MNHEY and CDR2 SVGEGT. Trimming shortened V by 2 bases and J by 4 bases, and 8 bases separated the two germline ends. The CDR3 totals 13 residues. CDR3 amino acids: CASSYPSVYGYTF. CDR3 DNA: TGTGCCAGCAGTTACCCATCAGTCTATGGCTACACCTTC.

This clonotype occurred a few times. The chain uses TRBV7-8 and TRBJ2-7; tentatively, D is TRBD1 (5 bases). V lost 1 base, J lost 5 bases, and 12 bases lay in between. Per the germline V gene, CDR1 is SGHVS and CDR2 is FQNEAQ. This CDR3 spans 14 amino acids. The CDR3 DNA follows: TGTGCCAGCAGCTTAGGTGGGGCAGAGAACGAGCAGTACTTC. Encoded protein: CASSLGGAENEQYF.

This clonotype was seen only a few times. This chain joins TRBV20-1 and TRBJ1-4, with D perhaps TRBD1 (6 bases). Germline lookup yields CDR1 DFQATT and CDR2 SNEGSKA (reference sequence). With 6 bases removed from V and 8 bases from J, the gap between germline ends came to 19 bases. The CDR3 is made up of 14 amino acids. CDR3 nucleotide sequence: TGCAGTGCGAACCCTGGGGGCGAGCTCGAAAAACTGTTTTTT. It yields the protein CSANPGGELEKLFF.

This clonotype was counted a few times. The junction departs from the called germline gene at one end, perhaps through a read error. V and J are TRBV4-3 and TRBJ1-1; 8 bases map to TRBD1. The CDR3 has 18 amino acids. Per germline, CDR1 LGHNA and CDR2 YSLEER. This chain's CDR3 is CASTQGHRGMGKETEAFF. The CDR3 nucleotides are TGCGCCAGCACCCAAGGGCACAGGGGGATGGGCAAGGAGACTGAAGCTTTCTTT.

The chain employs TRBV7-2 and TRBJ1-6; the D gene is possibly TRBD1 (5 bases). Between the trimmed V and J ends, which lost 0 bases and 10 bases, there was a span of 19 bases. CDR1 and CDR2 from the germline V gene are SGHTA and FQGNSA. The CDR3 sequence is 17 residues long. Written as DNA, the CDR3 is TGTGCCAGCAGCTTAGCGCTCGGGACGGTTTTCGACTCACCCCTCCACTTT. It codes for CASSLALGTVFDSPLHF.

The chain joins TRBV7-8 to TRBJ1-2; TRBD1 aligns across 12 bases. This CDR3 comprises 17 residues. Trimming at V came to 3 bases and at J to 8 bases, leaving 13 bases not matched to a gene. CDR1 is SGHVS, CDR2 FQNEAQ, per germline. This CDR3 is CASSLSPGQGARSGYTF. Written as DNA, the CDR3 is TGTGCCAGCAGCTTGAGTCCGGGACAGGGGGCGCGTAGCGGCTACACCTTC.

This clonotype has a single count. The rearrangement links TRBV10-3 to TRBJ2-2; D may be TRBD1 (6 bases). Germline assignment: CDR1 ENHRY and CDR2 SYGVKD. This CDR3 has 14 residues. The V end was cut by 7 bases, the J end by 1 base, with 10 bases between. For the CDR3, the DNA is TGTGCCATCATGGGGACAAAGAACACCGGGGAGCTGTTTTTT. Its protein is CAIMGTKNTGELFF.

The chain combines TRBV6-1 with TRBJ2-7, with D possibly TRBD1 on 5 matching bases. Germline assignment: CDR1 MNHNS and CDR2 SASEGT. CDR3 length: 16 amino acids. V gave up 1 base and J gave up 0 bases, with 13 bases separating them. CDR3 protein: CASSEEGRTFSYEQYF. The CDR3 coding sequence is TGTGCCAGCAGTGAAGAGGGAAGGACATTCTCCTACGAGCAGTACTTC.

This clonotype has just a few counts. The V call is TRBV7-8, the J call TRBJ1-5, with 8 bases that match TRBD1. CDR1 and CDR2 (germline): SGHVS, FQNEAQ. The CDR3 extends over 19 amino acids. Trimming cost V 7 bases and J 2 bases; bases outside gene matches: 19. As DNA, the CDR3 is TGTGCCAGCACCCCCCAAACCCCAGGGGGCAAGATAGGCAATCAGCCCCAGCATTTT. Protein product: CASTPQTPGGKIGNQPQHF.

V usage is TRBV6-6 and J usage is TRBJ1-5; no clear D. Trimming removed 0 bases from V and 11 bases from J, with 5 bases in between. Germline-derived CDR1 and CDR2 are MNHNY and SVGAGI (reference sequence). This CDR3 is built from 11 residues. This CDR3 is CASSYSLSQHF. The CDR3 coding sequence is TGTGCCAGCAGTTACTCCCTTTCCCAGCATTTT.

This clonotype was picked up many times. V and J are TRBV12-3 or TRBV12-4 and TRBJ2-7; no reliable D call. The CDR3 is made up of 14 amino acids. Between the trimmed V and J ends, which lost 5 bases and 3 bases, there was a span of 14 bases. CDR3 loop: CASSPPSTYYEQYF. CDR3 coding DNA: TGTGCCAGCAGTCCGCCCTCGACCTACTACGAGCAGTACTTC.

The chain links TRBV27 to TRBJ2-1, with TRBD1 as a possible D gene (7 bases). Germline V gene lookup returns CDR1 MNHEY and CDR2 SMNVEV (reference sequence). Trimming stripped 0 bases from V and 7 bases from J, with 13 bases between. This CDR3 spans 15 amino acids. The CDR3 nucleotides are TGTGCCAGCAGTTTATCCGAGACAGGGAGGAATGAGCAGTTCTTC. Amino acid sequence: CASSLSETGRNEQFF.

Many counts were recorded for this clonotype. The V call is TRBV7-2, the J call TRBJ2-7; D is uncertain. Trimming took 6 bases from V and 6 from J, leaving 15 bases between them. The germline V gene has CDR1 SGHTA and CDR2 FQGNSA. The CDR3 has 13 residues. The CDR3 nucleotides are TGTGCCAGCAGACAGAACCCCGGGTCCGAGCAGTACTTC. Translating it yields CASRQNPGSEQYF.

This clonotype occurred a few times. CDR3 amino acids: CATSDKDSGNQPQHF. The CDR3 DNA reads as TGTGCCACCAGTGATAAGGACAGTGGAAATCAGCCCCAGCATTTT. The rearrangement uses TRBV24-1 and TRBJ1-5; D might be TRBD1 (6 bases). The CDR3 is made up of 15 amino acids. Trimming stripped 3 bases from V and 4 bases from J, with 12 bases between. Germline values: CDR1 KGHDR, CDR2 SFDVKD.

The rearrangement uses TRBV12-3 or TRBV12-4 and TRBJ2-2; D remains ambiguous. The germline V and J ends were trimmed by 5 bases and 5 bases, with 24 bases remaining between them. There are 18 residues in the CDR3. The CDR3 DNA sequence: TGTGCCAGCAGTCCTTACAGCCTTTCGCCCAATCCAACCGGGGAGCTGTTTTTT. This codes for CASSPYSLSPNPTGELFF.

The chain employs TRBV6-2 or TRBV6-3 and TRBJ2-5; TRBD2 agrees at 7 bases. This CDR3 contains 16 residues. Germline trimming cut 5 bases from V and 5 bases from J; bases unmatched to any gene: 14. CDR1 is MNHEY and CDR2 is SVGEGT in the germline V gene. The CDR3 sequence: CASSTPEAGVRETQYF. The CDR3 coding sequence is TGTGCCAGCAGTACCCCGGAGGCGGGGGTGAGGGAGACCCAGTACTTC.

This clonotype was seen only a few times. This chain joins TRBV12-3 or TRBV12-4 and TRBJ2-2, with D tentatively TRBD1 (6 bases). Trimming cost V 5 bases and J 4 bases, with 11 bases left between them. The CDR3 sequence is 14 residues long. CDR3 coding DNA: TGTGCCAGCAGTCAGACAGGACTCACCGGGGAGCTGTTTTTT. Protein sequence: CASSQTGLTGELFF.

This clonotype has just a few counts. The DNA of the CDR3 is TGTGCCAGCAGCCCGACGACTAGCGCCTCCTACAATGAGCAGTTCTTC. Translation: CASSPTTSASYNEQFF. V gene TRBV9 combines with J gene TRBJ2-1, with 8 bases aligning to TRBD2. The germline CDR1 and CDR2 sequences are SGDLS and YYNGEE. The V segment lost 4 bases and the J segment 0 bases; nucleotides outside the gene matches: 6. This CDR3 contains 16 residues. Variable domain in full (rest from reference TRBV9 and TRBJ2-1): DSGVTQTPKHLITATGQRVTLRCSPRSGDLSVYWYQQSLDQGLQFLIQYYNGEERAKGNILERFSAQQFPDLHSELNLSSLELGDSALYFCASSPTTSASYNEQFFGPGTRLTVL.

This chain uses TRBV7-9 with TRBJ2-7; D remains unclear. V was clipped by 7 bases and J by 3 bases, with 13 bases between them. In germline, CDR1 is SEHNR, CDR2 FQNEAQ (reference sequence). The CDR3 length is 13 residues. In DNA form, the CDR3 reads TGTGCCAGCATGACCGTACCCTTCTACGAGCAGTACTTC. This codes for CASMTVPFYEQYF.